The next 19 T cell receptor beta chains were all read from a single sample in a study of T cells in Graves' hyperthyroidism and ophthalmopathy. Researchers amplified the TCR beta CDR3 regions from RNA transcripts. In the first-round RT-PCR of the TCR CDR3, the HTBI primer set was used. TCRdb recomputed calls from the multiplex PCR reads with MiXCR, one row per CDR3 protein. The table records a few hundred thousand distinct CDR3 sequences, approximately 14% of them present only once. The sequenced sample was blood. These receptor sequences come from a woman aged 18-29 years with Graves' hyperthyroidism that later progressed to Graves' ophthalmopathy.

The chain employs TRBV20-1 and TRBJ2-3, with 8 bases aligning to TRBD1. This CDR3 contains 13 residues. J was trimmed by 5 bases and V by 5 bases; bases with no gene match: 6. CDR1 DFQATT and CDR2 SNEGSKA come from the germline V gene (reference sequence). Written as DNA, the CDR3 is TGCAGTGCTGCCGACAGGGGAGGAGATACGCAGTATTTT. This gives the protein CSAADRGGDTQYF.

The CDR3 DNA sequence: TGCAGTGCTAGAGGAGCCCATGCTACTAGGGGGTCCAATGAGCAGTTCTTC. Residues: CSARGAHATRGSNEQFF. The chain recombines TRBV20-1 with TRBJ2-1; possible D gene TRBD1, 6 bases. The germline gives CDR1 DFQATT, CDR2 SNEGSKA (reference sequence). The CDR3 covers 17 residues. V was cut by 1 base and J by 6 bases, with 22 bases left in between.

This clonotype was detected only a few times. The V call is TRBV28, the J call TRBJ2-5; 10 bases agree with TRBD2. CDR3 length: 14 amino acids. Germline CDR1 reads MDHEN; CDR2 reads SYDVKM. Trimming took 7 bases from V and 7 from J; bases not matched to a gene: 9. Written as DNA, the CDR3 is TGTGCCAGCACGACTAGCGGGCTAAGGGGGACCCAGTACTTC. The encoded protein is CASTTSGLRGTQYF.

V gene TRBV15 combines with J gene TRBJ2-3, with 8 bases aligning to TRBD1. This CDR3 is built from 14 residues. Germline values: CDR1 LNHNV, CDR2 YYDKDF (reference sequence). V lost 1 base, J lost 7 bases, and 4 bases stayed unmatched. The CDR3 DNA reads TGTGCCACCAGCAGAGGGACAGGGTCGTATACGCAGTATTTT. Translating it yields CATSRGTGSYTQYF.

J is TRBJ1-2 and V is TRBV19, with TRBD1 as a possible D gene (5 bases). The CDR3 runs 12 residues. The V gene's germline CDR1 is LNHDA and CDR2 SQIVND (reference sequence). V was pared by 6 bases and J by 4 bases, with 9 bases between. The CDR3 protein is CASRQGTYGYTF. The CDR3 DNA sequence: TGTGCCAGTAGGCAGGGAACCTATGGCTACACCTTC. Drawing the rest from reference TRBV19 and TRBJ1-2, the complete variable domain is DGGITQSPKYLFRKEGQNVTLSCEQNLNHDAMYWYRQDPGQGLRLIYYSQIVNDFQKGDIAEGYSVSREKKESFPLTVTSAQKNPTAFYLCASRQGTYGYTFGSGTRLTVV.

This clonotype has a count of ten or more. This rearrangement joins TRBV12-3 or TRBV12-4 to TRBJ1-6, with D maybe TRBD1 (5 bases). V lost 8 bases and J lost 5, with 13 bases in between. This CDR3 region has 14 residues. CDR3 nucleotides: TGTGCCAGCCTCCCGGGACTCAATAATTCACCCCTCCACTTT. This encodes CASLPGLNNSPLHF.

There are many counts of this clonotype. This rearrangement joins TRBV28 to TRBJ2-2; 7 bases agree with TRBD2. The germline V gene encodes CDR1 MDHEN and CDR2 SYDVKM. The CDR3 is 17 amino acids. V dropped 3 bases and J dropped 11; count of bases not matched to a gene: 18. CDR3 region: CASSFGAGRVQAVELFF. Written as DNA, the CDR3 is TGTGCCAGCAGTTTCGGAGCGGGGAGGGTCCAGGCGGTCGAGCTGTTTTTT.

As regards this clonotype: A much larger clone lies one base from this, so it may be a read error. The genes are TRBV7-9 and TRBJ2-7; D is perhaps TRBD1 (6 bases). The germline V gene encodes CDR1 SEHNR and CDR2 FQNEAQ (reference sequence). Trimming took off 5 bases at V and 6 bases at J, with 11 bases between the two ends. The CDR3 has 12 residues. CDR3 sequence (DNA): TGTGCCAGCAGCACCCCAGGGGTCGAGCAGTACTTC. Protein product: CASSTPGVEQYF. Together with reference TRBV7-9 and TRBJ2-7, the CDR3 gives the full variable domain: DTGVSQNPRHKITKRGQNVTFRCDPISEHNRLYWYRQTLGQGPEFLTYFQNEAQLEKSRLLSDRFSAERPKGSFSTLEIQRTEQGDSAMYLCASSTPGVEQYFGPGTRLTVT.

V and J are TRBV10-3 and TRBJ2-1, with 9 bases lining up with TRBD1. V was pared by 7 bases and J by 9 bases, with 10 bases of the junction left unmatched. The CDR3 spans 14 residues. CDR1 ENHRY and CDR2 SYGVKD come from the germline V gene. The CDR3, as DNA: TGTGCCATCAATCCGGGACAGGGTGCGGGTGAGCAGTTCTTC. It encodes CAINPGQGAGEQFF.

This clonotype was detected ten times or more. This sequence joins TRBV12-3 or TRBV12-4 and TRBJ2-7; TRBD1 matches at 7 bases. V trimming: 3 bases; J trimming: 7 bases; junction bases outside the gene matches: 18. This CDR3 has 17 residues. CDR3 DNA: TGTGCCAGCAGTTTCATTTTTTGGGGACAGTCATCGGGTGAGCAGTACTTC. Its translation: CASSFIFWGQSSGEQYF.

There are many counts of this clonotype. This chain joins TRBV18 and TRBJ1-3; TRBD1 might be the D (5 bases). V was clipped by 3 bases and J by 2 bases, with 14 bases between them. CDR3 length: 16 residues. The germline CDR1 and CDR2 sequences are KGHSH and LQKENI. The CDR3: CASSPQRGSTGNTIYF. CDR3 in DNA: TGTGCCAGCTCACCGCAGCGGGGGTCTACTGGAAACACCATATATTTT.

This clonotype occurred many times. The chain joins TRBV20-1 to TRBJ2-7; 8 nucleotides agree with TRBD1. The CDR3 has 13 amino acids. Germline trimming cut 6 bases from V and 3 bases from J; bases unmatched to any gene: 7. Germline V lookup: CDR1 DFQATT, CDR2 SNEGSKA (reference sequence). CDR3 coding DNA: TGCAGTGCCCAGGGACAGGAGTTCTACGAGCAGTACTTC. Translating gives CSAQGQEFYEQYF.

The chain uses TRBV12-3 or TRBV12-4 and TRBJ2-7; D is unresolved. V was trimmed by 4 bases and J by 5 bases, leaving 9 bases between them. The CDR3 has 12 amino acids. CDR3 amino acids: CASSSAHDEQYF. The CDR3 bases are TGTGCCAGCAGTTCAGCGCATGACGAGCAGTACTTC.

Many counts were recorded for this clonotype. The chain combines TRBV2 with TRBJ2-1; tentative D call: TRBD1 (6 bases). This CDR3 spans 14 amino acids. The V end was cut by 6 bases, the J end by 5 bases, with 14 bases between. Germline CDR1 reads SNHLY; CDR2 reads FYNNEI. The CDR3: CASRFQDRNNEQFF. The CDR3 DNA reads TGTGCCAGCAGGTTCCAGGACAGAAACAATGAGCAGTTCTTC.

Turning to this clonotype: A much larger clone sits a single nucleotide away, making a read error possible. The chain combines TRBV3-1 with TRBJ2-7; tentatively, D is TRBD2 (6 bases). CDR3 length: 15 residues. CDR1 and CDR2 from the germline V gene are LGHDT and YNNKEL (reference sequence). CDR3 DNA sequence: TGTGCCAGCAGCCAGGCCGGGACTCTCGCCTACGGGCAGTACTTC. Its translation is CASSQAGTLAYGQYF.

Note on this clonotype: A read error may be the cause here, since a much bigger clone is one base away. V and J are TRBV12-3 or TRBV12-4 and TRBJ1-2, with D perhaps matching TRBD1 (6 bases). Trimming pared 4 bases from V and 4 bases from J, leaving 19 bases between. The CDR3 has 16 amino acids. CDR3 in amino acids: CASSSPIQGSGYGYTF. The CDR3 nucleotides read TGTGCCAGCAGTTCCCCAATACAGGGTTCGGGCTATGGCTACACCTTC.

This clonotype has more than one count but fewer than ten. The J gene is TRBJ2-7, the V gene TRBV10-3, with D tentatively TRBD1 (5 bases). The length of the CDR3 is 13 residues. Germline V gives CDR1 ENHRY, CDR2 SYGVKD. The V end was cut by 10 bases, the J end by 0 bases, with 13 bases between. The CDR3 DNA reads TGTGCCACCAGGGTCGACAACTCCTACGAGCAGTACTTC. It yields the protein CATRVDNSYEQYF.

A few counts support this clonotype. The chain joins TRBV4-1 to TRBJ2-4, with 7 bases matching TRBD1. The germline V gene has CDR1 MGHRA and CDR2 YSYEKL. The V gene end was trimmed by 5 bases and the J gene end by 1 base; junction bases not matched to a gene: 14. This CDR3 is built from 18 residues. The CDR3 bases are TGCGCCAGCAGCGACAGGGAGATGGGTGCGGTGGCCAAAAACATTCAGTACTTC. Amino acid sequence: CASSDREMGAVAKNIQYF.

This clonotype has a handful of counts. V gene TRBV15 combines with J gene TRBJ1-2, with a tentative D call TRBD1 (5 bases). The CDR3 sequence is 15 residues long. The V gene lost 0 bases and the J gene lost 8 bases, with 16 bases spanning the gap. From germline, CDR1 is LNHNV and CDR2 YYDKDF (reference sequence). CDR3 loop: CATSRDFHSGGGYTF. The CDR3 nucleotides read TGTGCCACCAGCAGAGATTTTCACTCTGGGGGGGGCTACACCTTC.